The clone carrying this T cell receptor beta chain showed up just a few times. What it recognizes is unknown. The data belong to a study of T-cell reconstitution after alpha-beta-depleted transplantation in children. Findings and limits, study-wide: Roughly two months post-transplant, alpha-beta T cells reportedly originated from several hundred graft clones that had expanded. Newly generated T cells supplied most T-cell counts and diversity one year post-transplant.

Using unique molecular identifiers, the investigators prepared the TCRbeta library. Via MiXCR, TCRdb re-called the PCR reads, giving one row per CDR3 protein. Among about 540,000 distinct CDR3 sequences, around 27% were seen once, and the ten largest hold 35% to 40%. The CDR3 extends over 17 amino acids. Losses at the gene ends were 4 bases for V and 0 bases for J; bases not matched to a gene: 7. Germline V lookup: CDR1 SGHVS, CDR2 FNYEAQ. The clonotype comes from a boy younger than two with Wiskott-Aldrich syndrome, due to receive a stem cell transplant. This chain joins TRBV7-6 and TRBJ2-1, with TRBD2 matching 9 bases. The sequences come from PBMCs, collected before TCRalphabeta/CD19-depleted stem cell transplant. As DNA, the CDR3 is TGTGCCAGCAGCTCCTTGGCGGGAGGGTCCTCCTACAATGAGCAGTTCTTC. Its translation is CASSSLAGGSSYNEQFF.